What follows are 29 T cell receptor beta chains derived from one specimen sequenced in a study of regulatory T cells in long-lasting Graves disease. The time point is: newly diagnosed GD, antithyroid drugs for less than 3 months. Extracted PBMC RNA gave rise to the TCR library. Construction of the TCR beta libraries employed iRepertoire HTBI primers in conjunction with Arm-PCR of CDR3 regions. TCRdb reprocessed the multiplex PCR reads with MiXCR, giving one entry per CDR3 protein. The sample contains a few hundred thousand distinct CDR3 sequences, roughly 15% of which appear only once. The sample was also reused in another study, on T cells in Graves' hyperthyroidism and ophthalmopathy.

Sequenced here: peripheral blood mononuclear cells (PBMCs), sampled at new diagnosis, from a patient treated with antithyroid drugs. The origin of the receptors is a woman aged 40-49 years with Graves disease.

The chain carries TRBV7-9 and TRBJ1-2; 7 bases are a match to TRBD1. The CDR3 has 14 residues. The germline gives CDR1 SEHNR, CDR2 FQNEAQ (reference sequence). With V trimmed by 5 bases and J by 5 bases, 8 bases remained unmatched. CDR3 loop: CASSGEGARYGYTF. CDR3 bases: TGTGCCAGCAGCGGGGAGGGGGCGCGTTATGGCTACACCTTC. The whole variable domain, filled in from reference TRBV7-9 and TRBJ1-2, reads DTGVSQNPRHKITKRGQNVTFRCDPISEHNRLYWYRQTLGQGPEFLTYFQNEAQLEKSRLLSDRFSAERPKGSFSTLEIQRTEQGDSAMYLCASSGEGARYGYTFGSGTRLTVV.

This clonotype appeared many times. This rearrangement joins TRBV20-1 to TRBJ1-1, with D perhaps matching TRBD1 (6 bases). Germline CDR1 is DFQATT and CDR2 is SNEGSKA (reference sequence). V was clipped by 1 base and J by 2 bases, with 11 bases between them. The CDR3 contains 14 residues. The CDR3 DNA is TGCAGTGCTAGAGGGCAGGGGTTCAACACTGAAGCTTTCTTT. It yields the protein CSARGQGFNTEAFF.

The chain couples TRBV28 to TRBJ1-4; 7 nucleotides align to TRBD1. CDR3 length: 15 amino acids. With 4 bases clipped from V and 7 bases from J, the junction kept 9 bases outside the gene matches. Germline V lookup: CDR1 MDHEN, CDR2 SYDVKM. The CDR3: CASSYQTGNIEKLFF. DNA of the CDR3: TGTGCCAGCAGTTATCAGACAGGGAACATTGAAAAACTGTTTTTT.

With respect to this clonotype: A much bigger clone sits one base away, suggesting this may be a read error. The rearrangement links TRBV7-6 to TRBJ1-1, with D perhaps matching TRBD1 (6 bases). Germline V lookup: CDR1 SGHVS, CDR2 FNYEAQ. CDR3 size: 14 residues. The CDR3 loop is CASSPRDMNTEALF. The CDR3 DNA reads TGTGCCAGCAGCCCCAGGGACATGAACACTGAAGCTCTCTTT.

CDR3 amino acids: CSARPGVDSYNEQFF. The DNA for the CDR3 is TGCAGTGCTAGGCCCGGGGTGGATTCCTACAATGAGCAGTTCTTC. This chain uses TRBV20-1 with TRBJ2-1, with D possibly matching TRBD2 (5 bases). V was shortened by 3 bases and J by 1 base, with 13 bases between the two germline ends. CDR1 and CDR2 (germline): DFQATT, SNEGSKA (reference sequence). The CDR3 extends over 15 amino acids.

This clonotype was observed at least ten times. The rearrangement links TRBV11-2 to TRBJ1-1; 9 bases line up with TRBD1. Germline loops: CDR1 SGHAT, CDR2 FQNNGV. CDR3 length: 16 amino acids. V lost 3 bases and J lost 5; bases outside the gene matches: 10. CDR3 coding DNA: TGTGCCAGCAGCTTTTGGGTCAGGGACAGGGTGACTGAAGCTTTCTTT. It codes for CASSFWVRDRVTEAFF.

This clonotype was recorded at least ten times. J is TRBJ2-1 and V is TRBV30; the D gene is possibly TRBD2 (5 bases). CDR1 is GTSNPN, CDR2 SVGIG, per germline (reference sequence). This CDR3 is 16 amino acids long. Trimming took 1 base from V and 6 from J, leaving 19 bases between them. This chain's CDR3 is CAWSAYPGNGPNEQFF. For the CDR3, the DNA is TGTGCCTGGAGTGCCTATCCGGGAAATGGACCCAATGAGCAGTTCTTC.

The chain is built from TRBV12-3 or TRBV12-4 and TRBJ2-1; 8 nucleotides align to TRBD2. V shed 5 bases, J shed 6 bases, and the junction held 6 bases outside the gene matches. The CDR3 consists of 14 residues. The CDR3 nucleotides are TGTGCCAGCAGTCGATACGGGACTAGCAATGAGCAGTTCTTC. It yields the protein CASSRYGTSNEQFF.

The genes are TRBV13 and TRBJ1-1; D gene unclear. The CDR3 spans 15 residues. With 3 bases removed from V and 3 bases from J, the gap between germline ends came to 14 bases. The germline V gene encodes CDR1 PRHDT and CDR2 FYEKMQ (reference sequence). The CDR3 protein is CASSFLGYEDTEAFF. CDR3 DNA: TGTGCCAGCAGCTTCTTGGGTTATGAAGACACTGAAGCTTTCTTT.

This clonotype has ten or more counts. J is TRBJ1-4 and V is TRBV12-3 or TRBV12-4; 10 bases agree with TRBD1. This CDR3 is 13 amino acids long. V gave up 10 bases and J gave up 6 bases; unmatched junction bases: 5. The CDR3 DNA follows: TGTGCCACCCGACAGGGGGCGGATGAAAAACTGTTTTTT. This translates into CATRQGADEKLFF.

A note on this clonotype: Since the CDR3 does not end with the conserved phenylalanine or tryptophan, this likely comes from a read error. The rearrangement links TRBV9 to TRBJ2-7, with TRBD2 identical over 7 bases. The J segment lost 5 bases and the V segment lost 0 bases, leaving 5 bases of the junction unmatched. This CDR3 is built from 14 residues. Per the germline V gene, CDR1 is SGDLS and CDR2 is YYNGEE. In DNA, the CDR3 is TGTGCCAGCAGCGTAGAGATGGCGGGAGACGAGCAGTACCTC. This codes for CASSVEMAGDEQYL.

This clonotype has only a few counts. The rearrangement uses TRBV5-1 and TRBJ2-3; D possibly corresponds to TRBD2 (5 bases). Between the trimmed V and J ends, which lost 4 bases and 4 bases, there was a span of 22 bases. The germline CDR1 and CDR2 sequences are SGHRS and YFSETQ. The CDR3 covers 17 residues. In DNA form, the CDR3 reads TGCGCCAGCAGCCCCGCGGTAGGGTTTGGTAGCGCAGATACGCAGTATTTT. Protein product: CASSPAVGFGSADTQYF.

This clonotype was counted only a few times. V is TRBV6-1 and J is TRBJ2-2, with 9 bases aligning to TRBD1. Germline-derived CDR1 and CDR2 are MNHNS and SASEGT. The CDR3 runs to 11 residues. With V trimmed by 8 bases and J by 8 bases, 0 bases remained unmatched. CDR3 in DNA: TGTGCCAGCGGGACAGGGGGGGAGCTGTTTTTT. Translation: CASGTGGELFF.

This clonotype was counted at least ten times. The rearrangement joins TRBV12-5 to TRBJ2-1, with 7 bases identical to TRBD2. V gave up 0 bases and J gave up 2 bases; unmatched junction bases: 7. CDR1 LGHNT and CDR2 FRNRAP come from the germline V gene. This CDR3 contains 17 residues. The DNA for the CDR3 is TGTGCTAGTGGTTTGGTACCATTTGGGGGGGCCTACAATGAGCAGTTCTTC. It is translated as CASGLVPFGGAYNEQFF. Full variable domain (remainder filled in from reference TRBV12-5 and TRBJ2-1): DARVTQTPRHKVTEMGQEVTMRCQPILGHNTVFWYRQTMMQGLELLAYFRNRAPLDDSGMPKDRFSAEMPDATLATLKIQPSEPRDSAVYFCASGLVPFGGAYNEQFFGPGTRLTVL.

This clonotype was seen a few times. CDR3 region: CASSHPRLAWSYNEQFF. Here the CDR3 DNA reads TGCGCCAGCAGCCACCCCCGACTAGCATGGTCCTACAATGAGCAGTTCTTC. V gene TRBV4-1 combines with J gene TRBJ2-1; 7 nucleotides match TRBD2. The CDR3 covers 17 residues. V lost 3 bases and J lost 1; bases outside the gene matches: 9. CDR1 is MGHRA and CDR2 is YSYEKL in the germline V gene.

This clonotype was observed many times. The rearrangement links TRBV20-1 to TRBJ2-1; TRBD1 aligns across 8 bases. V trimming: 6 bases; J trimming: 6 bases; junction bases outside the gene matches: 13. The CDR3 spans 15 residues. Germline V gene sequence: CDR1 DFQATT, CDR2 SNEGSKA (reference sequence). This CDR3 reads CSARTQGAHLNEQFF. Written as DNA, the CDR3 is TGCAGTGCCCGCACCCAGGGGGCCCACCTCAATGAGCAGTTCTTC.

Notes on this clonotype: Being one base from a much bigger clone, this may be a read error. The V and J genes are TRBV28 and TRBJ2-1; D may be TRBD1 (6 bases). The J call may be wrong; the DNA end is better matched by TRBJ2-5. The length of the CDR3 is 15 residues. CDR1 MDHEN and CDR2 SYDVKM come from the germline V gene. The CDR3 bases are TGTGCCAGTCAGAGGACCGCAGGGGCAGAAGAGACCCAGTACTTC. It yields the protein CASQRTAGAEETQYF.

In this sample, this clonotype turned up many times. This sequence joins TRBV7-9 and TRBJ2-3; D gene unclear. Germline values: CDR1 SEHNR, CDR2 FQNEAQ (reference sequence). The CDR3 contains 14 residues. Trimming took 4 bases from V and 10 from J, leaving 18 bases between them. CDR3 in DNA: TGTGCCAGCAGCTCACCGACATTAGTCGGCCCGCAGTATTTT. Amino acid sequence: CASSSPTLVGPQYF. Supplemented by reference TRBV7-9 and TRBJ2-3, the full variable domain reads DTGVSQNPRHKITKRGQNVTFRCDPISEHNRLYWYRQTLGQGPEFLTYFQNEAQLEKSRLLSDRFSAERPKGSFSTLEIQRTEQGDSAMYLCASSSPTLVGPQYFGPGTRLTVL.

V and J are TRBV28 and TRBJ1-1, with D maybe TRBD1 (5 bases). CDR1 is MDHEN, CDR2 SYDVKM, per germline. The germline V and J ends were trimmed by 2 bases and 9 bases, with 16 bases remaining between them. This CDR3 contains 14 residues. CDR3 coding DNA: TGTGCCAGCAGTTTAGTAGGGGAGGGTACTAAAGCTTTCTTT. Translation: CASSLVGEGTKAFF.

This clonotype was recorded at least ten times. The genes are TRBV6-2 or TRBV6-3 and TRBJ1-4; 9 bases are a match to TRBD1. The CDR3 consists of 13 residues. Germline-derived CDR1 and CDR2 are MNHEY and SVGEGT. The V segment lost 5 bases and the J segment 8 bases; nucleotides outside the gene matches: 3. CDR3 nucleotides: TGTGCCAGCAGTATTGGGACAGGGGAAAAACTGTTTTTT. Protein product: CASSIGTGEKLFF.

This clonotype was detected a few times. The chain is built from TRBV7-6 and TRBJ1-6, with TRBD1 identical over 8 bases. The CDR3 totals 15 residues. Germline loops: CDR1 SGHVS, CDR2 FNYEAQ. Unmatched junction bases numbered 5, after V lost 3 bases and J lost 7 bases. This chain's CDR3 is CASSFGTGDNSPLHF. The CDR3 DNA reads TGTGCCAGCAGCTTCGGGACAGGAGACAATTCACCCCTCCACTTT.

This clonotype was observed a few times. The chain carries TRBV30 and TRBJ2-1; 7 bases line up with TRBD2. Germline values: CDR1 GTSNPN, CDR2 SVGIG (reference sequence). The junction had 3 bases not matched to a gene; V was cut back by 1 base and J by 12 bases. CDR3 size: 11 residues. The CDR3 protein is CAWSGEGRQFF. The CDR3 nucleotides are TGTGCCTGGAGTGGGGAGGGGAGGCAGTTCTTC.

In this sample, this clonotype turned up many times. The CDR3 protein is CASSYSPPRGEQYF. CDR3 DNA: TGTGCCAGCAGTTACTCGCCACCCCGGGGCGAGCAGTACTTC. The chain couples TRBV6-2 or TRBV6-3 to TRBJ2-7, with TRBD2 as a possible D gene (5 bases). The CDR3 spans 14 residues. The V end lost 0 bases, the J end lost 6 bases, and 12 bases lay between the germline ends. The germline CDR1 and CDR2 sequences are MNHEY and SVGEGT.

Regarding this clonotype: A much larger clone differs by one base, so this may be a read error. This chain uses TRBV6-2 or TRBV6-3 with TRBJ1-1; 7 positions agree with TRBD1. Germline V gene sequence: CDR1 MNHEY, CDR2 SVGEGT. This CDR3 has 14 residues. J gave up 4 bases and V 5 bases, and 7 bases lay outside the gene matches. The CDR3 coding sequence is TGTGCCAGCAGTGCCCCGGGACAGAGCACTGAAGCTTTCTTT. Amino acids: CASSAPGQSTEAFF.

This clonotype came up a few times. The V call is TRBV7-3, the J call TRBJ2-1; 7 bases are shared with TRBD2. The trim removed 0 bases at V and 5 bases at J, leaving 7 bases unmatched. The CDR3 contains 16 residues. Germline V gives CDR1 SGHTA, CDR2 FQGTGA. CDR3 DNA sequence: TGTGCCAGCAGCTTAACCCTGGCGGGAGTCCACAATGAGCAGTTCTTC. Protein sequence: CASSLTLAGVHNEQFF.

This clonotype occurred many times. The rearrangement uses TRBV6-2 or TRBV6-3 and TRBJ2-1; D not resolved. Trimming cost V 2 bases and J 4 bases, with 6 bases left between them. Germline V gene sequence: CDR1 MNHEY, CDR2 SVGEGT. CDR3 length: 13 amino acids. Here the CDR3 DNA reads TGTGCCAGCAGTTACGTGGCATACAATGAGCAGTTCTTC. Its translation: CASSYVAYNEQFF.

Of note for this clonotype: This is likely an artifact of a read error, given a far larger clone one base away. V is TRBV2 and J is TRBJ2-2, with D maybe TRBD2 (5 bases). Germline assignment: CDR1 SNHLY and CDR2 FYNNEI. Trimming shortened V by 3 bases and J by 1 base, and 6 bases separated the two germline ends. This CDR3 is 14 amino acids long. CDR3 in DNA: TGTGCCAGCAGTGATGAGGGGAACACCGGGGAGCTGTTTTTT. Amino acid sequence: CASSDEGNTGELFF.

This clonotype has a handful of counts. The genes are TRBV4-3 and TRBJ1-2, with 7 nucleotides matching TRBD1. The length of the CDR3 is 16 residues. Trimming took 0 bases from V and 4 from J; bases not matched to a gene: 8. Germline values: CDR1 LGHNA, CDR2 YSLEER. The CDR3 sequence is CASSQDRGGGGYGYTF. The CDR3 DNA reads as TGCGCCAGCAGCCAAGATAGAGGGGGCGGAGGCTATGGCTACACCTTC.

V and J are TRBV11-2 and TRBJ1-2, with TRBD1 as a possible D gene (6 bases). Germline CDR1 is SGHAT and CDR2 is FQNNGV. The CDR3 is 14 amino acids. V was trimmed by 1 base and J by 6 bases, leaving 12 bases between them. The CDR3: CASSLVQGLDGYTF. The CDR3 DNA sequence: TGTGCCAGCAGCTTAGTTCAGGGGTTAGATGGCTACACCTTC.